Listed here are 13 T cell receptor beta chains from one sample, sequenced in a study of OX40 agonist ivuxolimab in advanced cancers. Clones were sequenced by immunoSEQ multiplex PCR, and TCRdb holds only the in-frame ones, with some missing. The sample consists of about 91,000 clones, 80% to 90% of them appearing once. Sequencing was performed on CD4+ or CD8+ T cells sorted from blood, taken in a trial of the OX40 agonist ivuxolimab. These receptors all stem from an adult with an advanced solid tumor such as melanoma, head and neck, liver or kidney cancer.

The rearrangement joins TRBV28 to TRBJ2-6; 7 nucleotides agree with TRBD1. Germline V gene lookup returns CDR1 MDHEN and CDR2 SYDVKM. Trimming at V came to 5 bases and at J to 1 base, leaving 11 bases not matched to a gene. CDR3 size: 18 residues. CDR3 sequence (DNA): TGTGCCAGCAGTCCCCGGACAGGAGCGGCGTCTGGGGCCAACGTCCTGACTTTC. Translation: CASSPRTGAASGANVLTF.

V gene TRBV6-1 combines with J gene TRBJ2-3, with D hard to call. Trimming removed 5 bases from V and 1 base from J, with 13 bases in between. The CDR3 runs to 15 residues. CDR1 MNHNS and CDR2 SASEGT come from the germline V gene. CDR3 bases: TGTGCCAGCAGTCCGTTTCTTTGGGGCACAGATACGCAGTATTTT. Translating it yields CASSPFLWGTDTQYF.

The V and J genes are TRBV19 and TRBJ1-6; D might be TRBD1 (5 bases). CDR3 size: 13 residues. Looked up from germline, CDR1 is LNHDA and CDR2 is SQIVND (reference sequence). V was trimmed by 4 bases and J by 9 bases, leaving 10 bases between them. DNA for the CDR3: TGTGCCAGTAGTAACCTAGGGGCTTCACCCCTCCACTTT. Translated, it gives CASSNLGASPLHF. The entire variable domain, with the rest obtained from reference TRBV19 and TRBJ1-6, is as follows: DGGITQSPKYLFRKEGQNVTLSCEQNLNHDAMYWYRQDPGQGLRLIYYSQIVNDFQKGDIAEGYSVSREKKESFPLTVTSAQKNPTAFYLCASSNLGASPLHFGNGTRLTVT.

The chain is built from TRBV6-5 and TRBJ2-7; possible D gene TRBD2, 7 bases. The CDR3 sequence is 13 residues long. Germline assignment: CDR1 MNHEY and CDR2 SVGAGI. V lost 5 bases and J lost 3, with 11 bases in between. This CDR3 reads CASSRGGRYEQYF. CDR3 bases: TGTGCCAGCAGTCGCGGGGGCCGCTACGAGCAGTACTTC.

V usage is TRBV5-1 and J usage is TRBJ2-1, with a tentative D call TRBD2 (5 bases). Trimming removed 1 base at V and 5 bases at J, with 7 bases between. The CDR3 length is 13 residues. Germline CDR1 is SGHRS and CDR2 is YFSETQ. The DNA of the CDR3 is TGCGCCAGCAGCTTGATGGGAGACAATGAGCAGTTCTTC. Translation: CASSLMGDNEQFF.

This clone was recorded a few times. The rearrangement links TRBV5-4 to TRBJ2-3; possibly TRBD1 for D (5 bases). From germline, CDR1 is SGHNT and CDR2 YYREEE (reference sequence). The V and J ends lost 1 base and 4 bases respectively, with 16 bases between them. CDR3 size: 16 residues. CDR3 amino acids: CASSLTAGRGADTQYF. DNA of the CDR3: TGTGCCAGCAGCTTGACGGCAGGGCGAGGCGCAGATACGCAGTATTTT.

V gene TRBV29-1 combines with J gene TRBJ1-1, with D maybe TRBD1 (6 bases). Looked up from germline, CDR1 is SQVTM and CDR2 is ANQGSEA. The CDR3 extends over 13 amino acids. Trimming took off 7 bases at V and 1 base at J, with 13 bases between the two ends. The CDR3 spells CSGRQAQNTEAFF. In DNA form, the CDR3 reads TGCAGCGGTAGACAGGCCCAGAACACTGAAGCTTTCTTT.

As DNA, the CDR3 is TGTGCCAGCGAGGGGGGCAGGGTTGGTGGCTACACCTTC. This encodes CASEGGRVGGYTF. The chain employs TRBV9 and TRBJ1-2; D is possibly TRBD1 (6 bases). Germline lookup yields CDR1 SGDLS and CDR2 YYNGEE. This CDR3 region has 13 residues. With 7 bases removed from V and 7 bases from J, the gap between germline ends came to 17 bases.

CDR3 nucleotides: TGTGCCAGCAGTGGGGGAGGGGGCCAGCCCCAGCATTTT. The encoded protein is CASSGGGGQPQHF. This chain joins TRBV25-1 and TRBJ1-5, with 7 positions matching TRBD1. The germline V gene encodes CDR1 MGHDK and CDR2 SYGVNS. The trim removed 4 bases at V and 7 bases at J, leaving 4 bases unmatched. The CDR3 contains 13 residues.

The chain joins TRBV28 to TRBJ2-2, with D perhaps being TRBD1 or TRBD2 (5 bases each). Germline V CDR1 and CDR2: MDHEN, SYDVKM. V lost 8 bases and J 6 bases, leaving 19 bases between the germline ends. There are 15 residues in the CDR3. Here the CDR3 DNA reads TGTGCCAGCTTACACAGCTCCCCGGGGCCCGGGGAGCTGTTTTTT. This gives the protein CASLHSSPGPGELFF.

This chain joins TRBV28 and TRBJ2-5; D may be TRBD1 or TRBD2 (5 bases each). V lost 3 bases and J lost 5, with 16 bases in between. This CDR3 is built from 15 residues. Germline V lookup: CDR1 MDHEN, CDR2 SYDVKM. The CDR3 DNA follows: TGTGCCAGCAGTTTGGGCCGGGACGAGGTGGAGACCCAGTACTTC. Protein product: CASSLGRDEVETQYF.

This clone was observed a single time. This chain joins TRBV5-1 and TRBJ1-5, with D possibly being TRBD1 (6 bases). The CDR3 loop spans 14 amino acids. Germline V gene data show CDR1 as SGHRS and CDR2 as YFSETQ. V dropped 2 bases and J dropped 2 bases, with 8 bases sitting between them. The CDR3 protein is CASSLQGGNQPQHF. Written as DNA, the CDR3 is TGCGCCAGCAGCTTACAGGGTGGCAATCAGCCCCAGCATTTT.

DNA for the CDR3: TGTGCCAGCAGCTTCGGAGGGAACTATGGCTACACCTTC. This gives the protein CASSFGGNYGYTF. The V and J genes are TRBV7-2 and TRBJ1-2; D is ambiguous. The ends were cut back, 3 bases at V and 2 bases at J, with 7 bases in the middle. The CDR3 sequence is 13 residues long. Germline CDR1 reads SGHTA; CDR2 reads FQGNSA.